Reported below is one TCR beta chain. Its matching antigen is unknown. Sequencing was performed with immunoSEQ multiplex PCR; in TCRdb, only in-frame clones are kept and a portion is missing. The data hold about 710,000 clones, with around 73% observed a single time. CDR3 length equals 18 residues. Germline V lookup: CDR1 MGHRA, CDR2 YSYEKL. Trimming took 0 bases from V and 0 from J; bases not matched to a gene: 4. This specimen comes from a study of shared clonotypes between healthy human individuals. Study outcomes and limitations: Only blood was sampled; tissue repertoires likely differ.

Material for sequencing was memory CD4+ T cells sorted from blood. Subset meaning: CD45RA-negative fraction. This TCR derives from a woman in her 30s in good health. The V call is TRBV4-1, the J call TRBJ2-3; 12 nucleotides agree with TRBD2. CDR3 in amino acids: CASSQDWGTSGSTDTQYF. As DNA, the CDR3 is TGCGCCAGCAGCCAAGATTGGGGGACTAGCGGGAGCACAGATACGCAGTATTTT.